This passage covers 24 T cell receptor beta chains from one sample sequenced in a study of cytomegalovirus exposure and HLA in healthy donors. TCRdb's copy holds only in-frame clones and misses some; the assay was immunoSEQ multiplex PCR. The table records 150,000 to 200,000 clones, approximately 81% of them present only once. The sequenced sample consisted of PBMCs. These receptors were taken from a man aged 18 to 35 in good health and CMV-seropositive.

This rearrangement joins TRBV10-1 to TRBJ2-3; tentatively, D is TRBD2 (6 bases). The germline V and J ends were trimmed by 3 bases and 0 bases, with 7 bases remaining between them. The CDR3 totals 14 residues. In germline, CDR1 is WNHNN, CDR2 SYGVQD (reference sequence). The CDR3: CASSEGTSTDTQYF. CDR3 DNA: TGCGCCAGCAGTGAAGGGACTAGCACAGATACGCAGTATTTT.

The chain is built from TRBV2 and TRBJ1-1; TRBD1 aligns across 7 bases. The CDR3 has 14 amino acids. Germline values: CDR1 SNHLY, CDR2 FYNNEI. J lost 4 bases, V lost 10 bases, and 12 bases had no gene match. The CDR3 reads CATNLEGGITEAFF. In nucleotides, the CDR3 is TGTGCCACCAACCTAGAAGGGGGCATCACTGAAGCTTTCTTT.

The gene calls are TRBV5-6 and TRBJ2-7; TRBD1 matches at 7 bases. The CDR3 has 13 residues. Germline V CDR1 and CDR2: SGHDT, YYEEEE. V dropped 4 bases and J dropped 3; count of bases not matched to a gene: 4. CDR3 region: CASSPDRVYEQYF. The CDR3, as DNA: TGTGCCAGCAGCCCCGACAGGGTCTACGAGCAGTACTTC. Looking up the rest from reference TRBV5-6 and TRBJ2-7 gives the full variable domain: DAGVTQSPTHLIKTRGQQVTLRCSPKSGHDTVSWYQQALGQGPQFIFQYYEEEERQRGNFPDRFSGHQFPNYSSELNVNALLLGDSALYLCASSPDRVYEQYFGPGTRLTVT.

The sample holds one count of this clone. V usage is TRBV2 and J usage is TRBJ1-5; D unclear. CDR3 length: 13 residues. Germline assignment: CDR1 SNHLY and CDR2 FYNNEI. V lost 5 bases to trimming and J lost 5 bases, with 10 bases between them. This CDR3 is CASSRGSDQPQHF. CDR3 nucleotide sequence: TGTGCCAGCAGTCGGGGTTCCGATCAGCCCCAGCATTTT.

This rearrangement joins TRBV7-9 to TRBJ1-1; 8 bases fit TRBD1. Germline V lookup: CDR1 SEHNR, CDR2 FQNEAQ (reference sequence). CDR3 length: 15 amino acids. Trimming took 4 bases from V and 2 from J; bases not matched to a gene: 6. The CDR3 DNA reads TGTGCCAGCAGCTCCCCCGGACAGGGTAACACTGAAGCTTTCTTT. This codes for CASSSPGQGNTEAFF.

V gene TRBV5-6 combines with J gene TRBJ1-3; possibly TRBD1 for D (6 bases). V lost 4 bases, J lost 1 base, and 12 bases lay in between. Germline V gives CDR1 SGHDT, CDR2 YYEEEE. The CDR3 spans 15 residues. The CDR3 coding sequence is TGTGCCAGCAGCGCCTACAGGGAATCTGGAAACACCATATATTTT. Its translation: CASSAYRESGNTIYF.

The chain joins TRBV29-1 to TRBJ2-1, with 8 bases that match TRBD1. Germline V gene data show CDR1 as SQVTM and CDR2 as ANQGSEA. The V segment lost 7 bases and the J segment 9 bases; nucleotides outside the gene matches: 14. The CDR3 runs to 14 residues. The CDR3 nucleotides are TGCAGCGCCCTTACACGGACAGGGTATGGTGAGCAGTTCTTC. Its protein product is CSALTRTGYGEQFF.

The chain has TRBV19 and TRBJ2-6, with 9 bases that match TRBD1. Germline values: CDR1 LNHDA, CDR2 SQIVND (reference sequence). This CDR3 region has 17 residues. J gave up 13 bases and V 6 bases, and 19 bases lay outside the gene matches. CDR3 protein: CASRYINQPGQGMVLTF. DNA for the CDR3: TGTGCCAGTAGATATATAAATCAACCGGGACAGGGTATGGTCCTGACTTTC.

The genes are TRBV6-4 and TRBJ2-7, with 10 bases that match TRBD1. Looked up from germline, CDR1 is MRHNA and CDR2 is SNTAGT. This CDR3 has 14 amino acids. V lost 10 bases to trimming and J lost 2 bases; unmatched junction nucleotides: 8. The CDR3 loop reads CAKRRDRGAYEQYF. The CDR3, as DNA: TGTGCCAAAAGAAGGGACAGGGGCGCCTACGAGCAGTACTTC.

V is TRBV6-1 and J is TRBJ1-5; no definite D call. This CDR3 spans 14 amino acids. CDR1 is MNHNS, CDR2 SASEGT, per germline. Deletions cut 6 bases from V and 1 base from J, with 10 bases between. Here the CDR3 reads CASRNLGSNQPQHF. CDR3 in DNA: TGTGCCAGCAGGAATCTAGGCAGCAATCAGCCCCAGCATTTT.

The CDR3 DNA reads as TGTGCCAGCAGCCCCGGGACAGCGAGCACTGAAGCTTTCTTT. Its protein product is CASSPGTASTEAFF. This chain connects TRBV11-3 to TRBJ1-1, with 7 bases fitting TRBD1. This CDR3 has 14 residues. V was clipped by 5 bases and J by 4 bases; unmatched bases: 7. From germline, CDR1 is SGHNT and CDR2 YENEEA.

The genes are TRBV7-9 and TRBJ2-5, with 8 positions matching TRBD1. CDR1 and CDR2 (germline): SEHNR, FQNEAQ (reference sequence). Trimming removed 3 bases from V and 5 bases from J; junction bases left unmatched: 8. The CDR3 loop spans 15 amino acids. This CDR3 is CASSLGQGAEETQYF. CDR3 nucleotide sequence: TGTGCCAGCAGCTTGGGGCAGGGGGCAGAGGAGACCCAGTACTTC.

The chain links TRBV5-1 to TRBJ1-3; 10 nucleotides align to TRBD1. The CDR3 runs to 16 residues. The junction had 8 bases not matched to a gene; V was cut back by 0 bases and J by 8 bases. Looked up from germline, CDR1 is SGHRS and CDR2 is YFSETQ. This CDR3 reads CASSLGDRGFEDTIYF. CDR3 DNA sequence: TGCGCCAGCAGCTTGGGGGACAGGGGTTTTGAAGACACCATATATTTT.

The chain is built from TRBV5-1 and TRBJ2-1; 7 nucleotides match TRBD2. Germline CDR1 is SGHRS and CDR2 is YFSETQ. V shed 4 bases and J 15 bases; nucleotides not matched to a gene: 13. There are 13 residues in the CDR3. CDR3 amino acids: CASSPDRAGIVFF. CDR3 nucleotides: TGCGCCAGCAGCCCGGACCGAGCGGGAATTGTGTTCTTC.

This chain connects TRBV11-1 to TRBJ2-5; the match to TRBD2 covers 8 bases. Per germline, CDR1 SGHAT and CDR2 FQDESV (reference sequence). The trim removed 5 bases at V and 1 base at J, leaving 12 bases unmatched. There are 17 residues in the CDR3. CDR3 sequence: CASSASGAGVGQETQYF. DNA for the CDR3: TGTGCCAGCAGCGCGTCCGGAGCGGGAGTAGGCCAAGAGACCCAGTACTTC.

The CDR3 loop reads CAWHREYNEQFF. The CDR3 DNA follows: TGTGCCTGGCACAGAGAATACAATGAGCAGTTCTTC. V usage is TRBV30 and J usage is TRBJ2-1; no reliable D call. This CDR3 region has 12 residues. Trimming removed 5 bases at V and 4 bases at J, with 9 bases between. Germline values: CDR1 GTSNPN, CDR2 SVGIG (reference sequence).

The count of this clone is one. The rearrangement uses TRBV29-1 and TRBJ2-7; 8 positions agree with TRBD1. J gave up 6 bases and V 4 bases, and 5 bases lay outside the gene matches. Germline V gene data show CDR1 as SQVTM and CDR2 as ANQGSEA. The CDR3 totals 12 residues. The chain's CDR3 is CSVVGQGGEQYF. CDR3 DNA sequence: TGCAGCGTTGTCGGACAGGGAGGCGAGCAGTACTTC.

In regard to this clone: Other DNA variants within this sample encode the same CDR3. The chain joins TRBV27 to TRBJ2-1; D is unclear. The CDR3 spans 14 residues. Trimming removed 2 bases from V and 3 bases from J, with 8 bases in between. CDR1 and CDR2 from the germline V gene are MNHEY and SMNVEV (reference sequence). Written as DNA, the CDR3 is TGTGCCAGCAGTTTAGGTTCCAGCTACAATGAGCAGTTCTTC. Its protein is CASSLGSSYNEQFF.

CDR3 sequence reads: CASSQRGLASNEQFF. The DNA of the CDR3 is TGCGCCAGCAGCCAACGAGGACTAGCGAGCAATGAGCAGTTCTTC. The chain carries TRBV4-1 and TRBJ2-1; 9 bases are a match to TRBD2. Per germline, CDR1 MGHRA and CDR2 YSYEKL. V lost 2 bases, J lost 6 bases, and 5 bases stayed unmatched. The CDR3 extends over 15 amino acids.

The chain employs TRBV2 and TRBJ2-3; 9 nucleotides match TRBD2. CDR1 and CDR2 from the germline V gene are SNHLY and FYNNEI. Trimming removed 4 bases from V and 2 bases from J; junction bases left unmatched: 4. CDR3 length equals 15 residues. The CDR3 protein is CASSGSGGSTDTQYF. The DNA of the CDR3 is TGTGCCAGCAGTGGTAGCGGGGGCTCCACAGATACGCAGTATTTT.

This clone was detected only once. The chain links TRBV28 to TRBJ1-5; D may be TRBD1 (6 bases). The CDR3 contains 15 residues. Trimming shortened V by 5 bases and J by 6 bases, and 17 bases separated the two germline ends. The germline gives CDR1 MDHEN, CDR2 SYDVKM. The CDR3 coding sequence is TGTGCCAGCAGTCCCCTCGGGGGGGCGCCTCAGCCCCAGCATTTT. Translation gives CASSPLGGAPQPQHF.

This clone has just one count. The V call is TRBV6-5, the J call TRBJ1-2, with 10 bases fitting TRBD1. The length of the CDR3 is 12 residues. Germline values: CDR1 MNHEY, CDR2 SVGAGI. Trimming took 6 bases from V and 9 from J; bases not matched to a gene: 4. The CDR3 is CASRRQGASYTF. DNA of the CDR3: TGTGCCAGCAGGAGACAGGGGGCAAGCTACACCTTC.

DNA of the CDR3: TGTGCCAGCAGCCTGGGACTCCGCTCCTACGAGCAGTACTTC. Protein product: CASSLGLRSYEQYF. V gene TRBV7-2 combines with J gene TRBJ2-7, with D perhaps matching TRBD2 (6 bases). Trimming removed 5 bases from V and 0 bases from J, with 11 bases in between. The CDR3 loop spans 14 amino acids. Germline loops: CDR1 SGHTA, CDR2 FQGNSA.

The CDR3 reads CASSPRTASNTEAFF. CDR3 DNA: TGTGCCAGCAGTCCACGGACAGCCTCGAACACTGAAGCTTTCTTT. J is TRBJ1-1 and V is TRBV6-5; D possibly corresponds to TRBD1 (6 bases). The V gene's germline CDR1 is MNHEY and CDR2 SVGAGI. CDR3 length: 15 residues. Trimming shortened V by 5 bases and J by 1 base, and 14 bases separated the two germline ends.